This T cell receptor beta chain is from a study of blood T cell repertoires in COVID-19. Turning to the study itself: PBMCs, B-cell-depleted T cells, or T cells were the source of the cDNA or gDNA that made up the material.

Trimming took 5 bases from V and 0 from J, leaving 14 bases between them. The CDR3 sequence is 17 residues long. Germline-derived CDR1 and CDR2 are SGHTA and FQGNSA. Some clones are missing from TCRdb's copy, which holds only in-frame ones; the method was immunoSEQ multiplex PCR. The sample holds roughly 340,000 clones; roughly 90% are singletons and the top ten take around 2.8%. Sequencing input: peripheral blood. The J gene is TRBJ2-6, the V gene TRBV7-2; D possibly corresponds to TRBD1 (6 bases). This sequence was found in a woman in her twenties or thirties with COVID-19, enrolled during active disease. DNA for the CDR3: TGTGCCAGCAGCCACGGCTACAGGGTCTCTGGGGCCAACGTCCTGACTTTC. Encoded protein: CASSHGYRVSGANVLTF. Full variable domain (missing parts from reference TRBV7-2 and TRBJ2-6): GAGVSQSPSNKVTEKGKDVELRCDPISGHTALYWYRQSLGQGLEFLIYFQGNSAPDKSGLPSDRFSAERTGGSVSTLTIQRTQQEDSAVYLCASSHGYRVSGANVLTFGAGSRLTVL.